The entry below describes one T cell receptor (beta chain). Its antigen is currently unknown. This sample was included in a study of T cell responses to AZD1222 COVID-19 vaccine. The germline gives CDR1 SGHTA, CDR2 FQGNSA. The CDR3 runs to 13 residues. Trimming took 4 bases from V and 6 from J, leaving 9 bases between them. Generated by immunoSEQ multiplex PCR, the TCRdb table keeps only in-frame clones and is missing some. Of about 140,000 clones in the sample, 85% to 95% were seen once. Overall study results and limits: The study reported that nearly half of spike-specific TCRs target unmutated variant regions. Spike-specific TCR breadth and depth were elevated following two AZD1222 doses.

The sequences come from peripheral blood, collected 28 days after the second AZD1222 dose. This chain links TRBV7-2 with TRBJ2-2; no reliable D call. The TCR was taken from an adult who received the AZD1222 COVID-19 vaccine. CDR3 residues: CASSSPTSGELFF. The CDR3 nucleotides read TGTGCCAGCAGCTCACCCACTTCCGGGGAGCTGTTTTTT.